A single sample gave rise to the 23 T cell receptor beta chains below, sequenced in a study of blood T cell repertoires in COVID-19. Sequenced by immunoSEQ multiplex PCR; TCRdb stores in-frame clones only, minus some. The sample carries about 200,000 clones, about 83% recorded once. Sequencing was carried out using peripheral blood. The receptors originated from a woman aged 45-59 years with acute or convalescent COVID-19.

V gene TRBV27 combines with J gene TRBJ2-2; 8 nucleotides align to TRBD2. J gave up 1 base and V 2 bases, and 9 bases lay outside the gene matches. From germline, CDR1 is MNHEY and CDR2 SMNVEV (reference sequence). This CDR3 has 18 residues. The CDR3 is CASSLHGAGGWNTGELFF. The CDR3 nucleotides are TGTGCCAGCAGTTTACACGGGGCGGGGGGTTGGAACACCGGGGAGCTGTTTTTT.

V is TRBV5-1 and J is TRBJ2-1; 7 nucleotides agree with TRBD1. The junction had 10 bases not matched to a gene; V was cut back by 0 bases and J by 7 bases. Germline CDR1 SGHRS, CDR2 YFSETQ. This CDR3 has 16 residues. The CDR3 bases are TGCGCCAGCAGCTTGGGGCGGCAGGGGGAGCGGAATGAGCAGTTCTTC. Translation: CASSLGRQGERNEQFF.

The table lists this clone with a few counts. This sequence joins TRBV30 and TRBJ2-1, with D possibly matching TRBD2 (7 bases). CDR1 is GTSNPN and CDR2 is SVGIG in the germline V gene (reference sequence). V was cut by 0 bases and J by 10 bases, with 19 bases left in between. CDR3 length: 15 residues. CDR3 region: CAWSVYRGRAWEQFF. CDR3 in DNA: TGTGCCTGGAGTGTATATAGGGGGAGGGCCTGGGAGCAGTTCTTC.

This chain connects TRBV28 to TRBJ2-3, with a possible D match to TRBD2 (6 bases). There are 16 residues in the CDR3. The germline V and J ends were trimmed by 6 bases and 0 bases, with 16 bases remaining between them. CDR1 MDHEN and CDR2 SYDVKM come from the germline V gene. DNA of the CDR3: TGTGCCAGCAGCACCCCTAGCGACTATAGCACAGATACGCAGTATTTT. Its translation: CASSTPSDYSTDTQYF.

The rearrangement uses TRBV5-1 and TRBJ2-3, with D maybe TRBD1 (5 bases). Trimming took off 0 bases at V and 2 bases at J, with 7 bases between the two ends. The CDR3 is 14 residues long. CDR1 and CDR2 from the germline V gene are SGHRS and YFSETQ. CDR3 in DNA: TGCGCCAGCAGCTTGGGGGGCGCCACAGATACGCAGTATTTT. This translates into CASSLGGATDTQYF. The full variable domain, in which reference TRBV5-1 and TRBJ2-3 provide the parts outside the CDR3, is KAGVTQTPRYLIKTRGQQVTLSCSPISGHRSVSWYQQTPGQGLQFLFEYFSETQRNKGNFPGRFSGRQFSNSRSEMNVSTLELGDSALYLCASSLGGATDTQYFGPGTRLTVL.

The rearrangement links TRBV5-5 to TRBJ2-7; 8 nucleotides align to TRBD2. The trim removed 1 base at V and 9 bases at J, leaving 12 bases unmatched. Germline-derived CDR1 and CDR2 are SGHKS and YYEKEE (reference sequence). CDR3 size: 15 residues. CDR3 sequence reads: CASSLRLAGSEGQYF. The CDR3 DNA reads TGTGCCAGCAGCTTGAGGCTAGCGGGTTCAGAGGGGCAGTACTTC.

This clone was observed a few times. The CDR3 nucleotides are TGCGCCAGCAGCCAACTCGACTCTACCTACGAGCAGTACTTC. As protein: CASSQLDSTYEQYF. The rearrangement links TRBV4-1 to TRBJ2-7; D remains unclear. The CDR3 sequence is 14 residues long. The V and J ends lost 2 bases and 2 bases respectively, with 10 bases between them. Germline V gives CDR1 MGHRA, CDR2 YSYEKL.

This clone showed up just once. The CDR3 loop reads CASSQEQGRFF. CDR3 bases: TGTGCCAGCAGCCAAGAACAGGGAAGGTTCTTC. The rearrangement joins TRBV3-1 (or the pseudogene TRBV3-2) to TRBJ2-1; weak D call: TRBD1 (6 bases). The ends were cut back, 0 bases at V and 15 bases at J, with 9 bases in the middle. Germline values: CDR1 LGHDT, CDR2 YNNKEL (reference sequence). CDR3 length: 11 residues.

The chain carries TRBV5-6 and TRBJ2-3; TRBD2 matches 15 bases. The germline V gene has CDR1 SGHDT and CDR2 YYEEEE. CDR3 length: 18 residues. V shed 1 base and J 0 bases; nucleotides not matched to a gene: 3. CDR3 loop: CASSLLGTSGRSTDTQYF. CDR3 bases: TGTGCCAGCAGCTTGTTGGGGACTAGCGGGAGGAGCACAGATACGCAGTATTTT.

The chain couples TRBV19 to TRBJ2-7, with 13 bases matching TRBD2. Trimming cost V 5 bases and J 7 bases; bases outside gene matches: 8. The CDR3 loop spans 15 amino acids. Germline assignment: CDR1 LNHDA and CDR2 SQIVND (reference sequence). DNA for the CDR3: TGTGCCAGTAGTTCCTGGACTAGCGGGAGCCGGGAGCAGTACTTC. It encodes CASSSWTSGSREQYF. The full variable domain, with the rest looked up from reference TRBV19 and TRBJ2-7, is DGGITQSPKYLFRKEGQNVTLSCEQNLNHDAMYWYRQDPGQGLRLIYYSQIVNDFQKGDIAEGYSVSREKKESFPLTVTSAQKNPTAFYLCASSSWTSGSREQYFGPGTRLTVT.

V gene TRBV19 combines with J gene TRBJ2-1, with TRBD2 matching over 14 bases. CDR3 length: 16 amino acids. CDR1 and CDR2 from the germline V gene are LNHDA and SQIVND (reference sequence). V lost 0 bases, J lost 7 bases, and 2 bases stayed unmatched. CDR3 sequence: CASSIDRLAGGNEQFF. The CDR3 nucleotides are TGTGCCAGTAGTATAGACCGACTAGCGGGGGGGAATGAGCAGTTCTTC.

J is TRBJ1-5 and V is TRBV6-5, with 8 bases fitting TRBD1. The trim removed 8 bases at V and 4 bases at J, leaving 7 bases unmatched. The CDR3 runs to 14 residues. Germline CDR1 reads MNHEY; CDR2 reads SVGAGI. The CDR3 sequence: CASGRQGRNQPQHF. CDR3 bases: TGTGCCAGCGGACGACAGGGGAGGAATCAGCCCCAGCATTTT.

The chain recombines TRBV28 with TRBJ2-2, with D hard to call. V lost 7 bases and J 8 bases, leaving 8 bases between the germline ends. Looked up from germline, CDR1 is MDHEN and CDR2 is SYDVKM. The CDR3 loop spans 11 amino acids. This chain's CDR3 is CASNLRGELFF. Here the CDR3 DNA reads TGTGCCAGCAACCTGAGAGGGGAGCTGTTTTTT.

This sequence joins TRBV19 and TRBJ1-1; TRBD1 is a possible D gene (6 bases). This CDR3 contains 16 residues. Germline V gives CDR1 LNHDA, CDR2 SQIVND (reference sequence). Trimming pared 7 bases from V and 1 base from J, leaving 19 bases between. CDR3 DNA sequence: TGTGCCAGTACCCAGGGACGTTTGGGGGCGAACACTGAAGCTTTCTTT. Its protein is CASTQGRLGANTEAFF.

CDR3 DNA: TGTGCCAGCTCACCCCTACCCCCGGGTACTACCATATATTTT. Its protein is CASSPLPPGTTIYF. This chain uses TRBV18 with TRBJ1-3; D is uncertain. This CDR3 comprises 14 residues. Germline V gene sequence: CDR1 KGHSH, CDR2 LQKENI. The germline V and J ends were trimmed by 3 bases and 10 bases, with 16 bases remaining between them.

This clone was counted a few times. V is TRBV5-1 and J is TRBJ1-2, with D possibly being TRBD1 (5 bases). From germline, CDR1 is SGHRS and CDR2 YFSETQ. This CDR3 has 14 residues. The V end was cut by 4 bases, the J end by 8 bases, with 18 bases between. The CDR3 spells CASSPPSQGSGYTF. The CDR3 DNA is TGCGCCAGCAGCCCACCCTCTCAGGGAAGCGGCTACACCTTC.

CDR3 nucleotides: TGTGCCAGCAGTTACTGGGCGGACAGGGAGCAGTACTTC. It specifies CASSYWADREQYF. V gene TRBV6-6 combines with J gene TRBJ2-7, with 7 nucleotides matching TRBD1. CDR3 size: 13 residues. Germline V gene sequence: CDR1 MNHNY, CDR2 SVGAGI (reference sequence). Trimming at V came to 1 base and at J to 7 bases, leaving 4 bases not matched to a gene.

The rearrangement uses TRBV29-1 and TRBJ1-1; 12 bases fit TRBD1. Trimming removed 6 bases from V and 4 bases from J; junction bases left unmatched: 15. The germline V gene encodes CDR1 SQVTM and CDR2 ANQGSEA. CDR3 size: 17 residues. The DNA for the CDR3 is TGCAGCGTCGTAGGTCCCCGGGACAGGGGGCCGAGCACTGAAGCTTTCTTT. Translated: CSVVGPRDRGPSTEAFF.

The rearrangement joins TRBV19 to TRBJ2-3; 7 positions agree with TRBD2. The ends lost 5 bases at V and 1 base at J; junction bases unmatched: 12. The CDR3 runs to 17 residues. Germline V gene sequence: CDR1 LNHDA, CDR2 SQIVND (reference sequence). CDR3 region: CASSPPGRGPRTDTQYF. The CDR3 nucleotides are TGTGCCAGTAGTCCACCGGGGAGGGGTCCTCGCACAGATACGCAGTATTTT.

The chain combines TRBV10-2 with TRBJ1-4, with 9 bases matching TRBD1. J was trimmed by 7 bases and V by 4 bases; bases with no gene match: 4. Per the germline V gene, CDR1 is WSHSY and CDR2 is SAAADI. This CDR3 contains 14 residues. CDR3 coding DNA: TGCGCCAGCAGTGGGGGGACAGGGAGTGAAAAACTGTTTTTT. This sequence encodes CASSGGTGSEKLFF.

V gene TRBV2 combines with J gene TRBJ2-1; the match to TRBD2 covers 11 bases. The CDR3 has 15 amino acids. From germline, CDR1 is SNHLY and CDR2 FYNNEI. V lost 5 bases to trimming and J lost 8 bases; unmatched junction nucleotides: 8. Here the CDR3 reads CASSPGLAGHDEQFF. As DNA, the CDR3 is TGTGCCAGCAGTCCCGGACTAGCGGGTCACGATGAGCAGTTCTTC.

The V gene is TRBV14, the J gene TRBJ1-1; 9 bases fit TRBD1. The CDR3 extends over 12 amino acids. Trimming took 6 bases from V and 10 from J; bases not matched to a gene: 6. CDR1 and CDR2 (germline): SGHDN, FVKESK. The CDR3 is CASRQLGQGAFF. DNA of the CDR3: TGTGCCAGCAGGCAACTGGGACAGGGAGCTTTCTTT.

This chain uses TRBV6-5 with TRBJ1-2; 7 bases agree with TRBD1. Unmatched junction bases numbered 8, after V lost 8 bases and J lost 5 bases. Per germline, CDR1 MNHEY and CDR2 SVGAGI. The CDR3 is 13 amino acids. CDR3 nucleotide sequence: TGTGCCAGCGGTAGGGGGCGAGAATATGGCTACACCTTC. This sequence encodes CASGRGREYGYTF.